This T cell receptor (beta chain) was captured in a study of T cell clones after liver transplantation. In germline, CDR1 is SGHTA, CDR2 FQGNSA. V was cut by 0 bases and J by 6 bases, with 16 bases left in between. The CDR3 length is 16 residues. Data came from immunoSEQ multiplex PCR; TCRdb stores just in-frame clones and leaves some out. The table has around 43,000 clones, 86% seen once. The chain recombines TRBV7-2 with TRBJ2-3; D may be TRBD2 (6 bases). This receptor was identified in a human patient who received a liver transplant. Some T cells may be the graft donor's. The starting material was CD4+ T cells from blood, obtained 24 months after liver transplant. In nucleotides, the CDR3 is TGTGCCAGCAGCTTAGCTGCCGGGGGAGTGGGTGATACGCAGTATTTT. Protein sequence: CASSLAAGGVGDTQYF.